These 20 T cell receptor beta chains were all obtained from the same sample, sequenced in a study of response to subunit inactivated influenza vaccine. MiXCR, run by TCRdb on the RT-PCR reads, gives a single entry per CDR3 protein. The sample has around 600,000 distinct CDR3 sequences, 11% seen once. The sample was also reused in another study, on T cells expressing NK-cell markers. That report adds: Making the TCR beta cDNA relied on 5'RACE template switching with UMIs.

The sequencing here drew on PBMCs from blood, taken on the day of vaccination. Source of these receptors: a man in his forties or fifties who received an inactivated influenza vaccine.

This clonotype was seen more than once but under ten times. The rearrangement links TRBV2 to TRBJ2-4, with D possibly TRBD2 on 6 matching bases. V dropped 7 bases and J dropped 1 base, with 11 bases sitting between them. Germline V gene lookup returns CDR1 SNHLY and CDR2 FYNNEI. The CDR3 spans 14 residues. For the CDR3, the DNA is TGTGCCAGCAAGCCGGGAGTGGCCAAAAACATTCAGTACTTC. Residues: CASKPGVAKNIQYF.

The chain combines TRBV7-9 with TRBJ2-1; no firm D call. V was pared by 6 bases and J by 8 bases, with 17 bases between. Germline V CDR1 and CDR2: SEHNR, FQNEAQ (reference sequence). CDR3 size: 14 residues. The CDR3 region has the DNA TGTGCCAGCAGGTCCGATCTAGGTTCGGATGAGCAGTTCTTC. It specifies CASRSDLGSDEQFF.

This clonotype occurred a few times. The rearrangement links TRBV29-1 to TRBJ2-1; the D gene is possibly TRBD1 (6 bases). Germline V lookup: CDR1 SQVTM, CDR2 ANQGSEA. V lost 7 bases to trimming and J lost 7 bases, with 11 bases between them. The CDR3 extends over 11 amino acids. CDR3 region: CSADSPNEQFF. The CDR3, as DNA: TGCAGCGCGGACAGTCCGAATGAGCAGTTCTTC.

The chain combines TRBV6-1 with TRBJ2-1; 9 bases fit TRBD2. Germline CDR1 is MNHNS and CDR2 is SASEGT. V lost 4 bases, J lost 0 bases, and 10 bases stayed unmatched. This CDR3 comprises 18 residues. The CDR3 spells CASSVVHSRGGSYNEQFF. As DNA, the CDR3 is TGTGCCAGCAGTGTCGTACACTCGCGGGGGGGCTCCTACAATGAGCAGTTCTTC.

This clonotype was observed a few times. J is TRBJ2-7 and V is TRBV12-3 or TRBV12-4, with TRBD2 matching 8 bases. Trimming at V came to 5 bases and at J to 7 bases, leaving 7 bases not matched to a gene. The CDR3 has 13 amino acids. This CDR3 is CASSPRREGEQYF. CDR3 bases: TGTGCCAGCAGTCCAAGACGGGAGGGTGAGCAGTACTTC.

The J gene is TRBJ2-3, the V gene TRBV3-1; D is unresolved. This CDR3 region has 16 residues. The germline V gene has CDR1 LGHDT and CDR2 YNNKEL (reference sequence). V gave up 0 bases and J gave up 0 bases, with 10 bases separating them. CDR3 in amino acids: CASSQERVSSTDTQYF. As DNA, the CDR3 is TGTGCCAGCAGCCAAGAACGGGTCTCTAGCACAGATACGCAGTATTTT.

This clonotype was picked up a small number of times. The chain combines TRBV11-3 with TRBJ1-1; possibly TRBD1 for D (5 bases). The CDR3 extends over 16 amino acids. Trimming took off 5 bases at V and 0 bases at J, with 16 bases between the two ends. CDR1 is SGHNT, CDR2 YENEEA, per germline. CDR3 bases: TGTGCCAGCAGCCTCGGGACCATCACCCTGAACACTGAAGCTTTCTTT. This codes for CASSLGTITLNTEAFF.

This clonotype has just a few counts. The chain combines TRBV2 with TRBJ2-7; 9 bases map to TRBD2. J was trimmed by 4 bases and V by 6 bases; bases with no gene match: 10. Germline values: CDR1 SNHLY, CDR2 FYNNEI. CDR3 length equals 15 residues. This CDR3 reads CASRDPSGNGYEQYF. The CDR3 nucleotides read TGTGCCAGCAGGGACCCTAGCGGGAATGGGTACGAGCAGTACTTC.

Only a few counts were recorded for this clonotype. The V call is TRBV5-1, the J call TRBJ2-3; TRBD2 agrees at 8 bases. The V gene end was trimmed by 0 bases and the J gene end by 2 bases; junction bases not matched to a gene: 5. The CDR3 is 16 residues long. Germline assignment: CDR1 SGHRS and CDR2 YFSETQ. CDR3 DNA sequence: TGCGCCAGCAGCTTGGCCGGGAGGGGGGCCACAGATACGCAGTATTTT. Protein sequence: CASSLAGRGATDTQYF.

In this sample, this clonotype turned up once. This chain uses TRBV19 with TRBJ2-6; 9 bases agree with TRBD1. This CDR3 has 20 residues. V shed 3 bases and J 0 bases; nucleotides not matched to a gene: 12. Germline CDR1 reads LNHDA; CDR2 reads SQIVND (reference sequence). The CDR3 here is CASSITPHRGQRSGANVLTF. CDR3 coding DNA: TGTGCCAGTAGTATCACTCCCCACAGGGGGCAACGCTCTGGGGCCAACGTCCTGACTTTC.

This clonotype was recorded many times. CDR3 sequence reads: CASSLSRDRTLATNEKLFF. The CDR3 DNA sequence: TGCGCCAGCAGCTTGTCCCGGGACAGGACGCTTGCAACTAATGAAAAACTGTTTTTT. V is TRBV5-1 and J is TRBJ1-4; 8 nucleotides agree with TRBD1. J lost 0 bases, V lost 1 base, and 11 bases had no gene match. The CDR3 runs to 19 residues. The germline gives CDR1 SGHRS, CDR2 YFSETQ.

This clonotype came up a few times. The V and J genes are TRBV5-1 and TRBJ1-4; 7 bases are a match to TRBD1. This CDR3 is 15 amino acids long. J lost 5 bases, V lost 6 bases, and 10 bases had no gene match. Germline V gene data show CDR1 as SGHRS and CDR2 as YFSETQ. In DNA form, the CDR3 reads TGCGCCAGCAATCCATCGGGACAGTTAAATGAAAAACTGTTTTTT. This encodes CASNPSGQLNEKLFF.

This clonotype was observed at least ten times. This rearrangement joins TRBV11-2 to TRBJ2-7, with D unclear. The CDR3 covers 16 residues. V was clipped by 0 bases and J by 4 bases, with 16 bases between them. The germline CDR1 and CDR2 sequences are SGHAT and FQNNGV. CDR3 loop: CASSLERTPSPYEQYF. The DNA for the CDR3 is TGTGCCAGCAGCTTAGAACGTACACCCTCCCCTTACGAGCAGTACTTC.

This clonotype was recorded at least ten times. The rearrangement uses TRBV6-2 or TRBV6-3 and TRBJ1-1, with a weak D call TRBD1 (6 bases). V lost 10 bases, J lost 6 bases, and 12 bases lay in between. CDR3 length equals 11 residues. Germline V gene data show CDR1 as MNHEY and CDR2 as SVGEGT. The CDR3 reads CATRGGSEAFF. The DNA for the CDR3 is TGTGCCACCAGGGGCGGTTCTGAAGCTTTCTTT.

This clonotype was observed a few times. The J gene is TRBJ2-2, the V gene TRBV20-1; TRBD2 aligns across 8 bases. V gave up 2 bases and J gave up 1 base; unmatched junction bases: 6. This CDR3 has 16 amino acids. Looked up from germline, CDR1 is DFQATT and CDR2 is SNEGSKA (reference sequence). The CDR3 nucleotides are TGCAGTGCTAGAAACGGGAGGGCCAGGAACACCGGGGAGCTGTTTTTT. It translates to CSARNGRARNTGELFF.

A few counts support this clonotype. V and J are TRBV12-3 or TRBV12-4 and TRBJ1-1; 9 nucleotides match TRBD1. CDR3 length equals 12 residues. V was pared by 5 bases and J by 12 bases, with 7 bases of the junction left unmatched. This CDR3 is CASSDTGTGTFF. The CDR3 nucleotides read TGTGCCAGCAGTGACACCGGGACAGGGACTTTCTTT.

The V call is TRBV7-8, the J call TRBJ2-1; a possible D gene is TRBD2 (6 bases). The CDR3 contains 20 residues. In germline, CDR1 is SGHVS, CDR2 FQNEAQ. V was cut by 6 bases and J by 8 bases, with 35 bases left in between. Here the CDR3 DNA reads TGTGCCAGCAGGGGGTTACTTCGGAGGGTAGAACGCAACCGAATCGATGAGCAGTTCTTC. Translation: CASRGLLRRVERNRIDEQFF.

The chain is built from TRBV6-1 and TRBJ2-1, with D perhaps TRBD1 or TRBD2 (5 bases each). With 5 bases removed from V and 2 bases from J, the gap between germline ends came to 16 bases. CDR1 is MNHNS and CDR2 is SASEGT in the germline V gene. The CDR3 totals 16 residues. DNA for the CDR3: TGTGCCAGCAGTCGCCAGGGAGCCCTAACCTACAATGAGCAGTTCTTC. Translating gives CASSRQGALTYNEQFF.

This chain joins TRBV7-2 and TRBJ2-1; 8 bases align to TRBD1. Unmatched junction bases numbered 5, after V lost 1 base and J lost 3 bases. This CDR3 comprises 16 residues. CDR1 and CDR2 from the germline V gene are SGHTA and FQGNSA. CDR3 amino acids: CASSLGGQGNYNEQFF. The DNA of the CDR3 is TGTGCCAGCAGCTTAGGAGGACAGGGAAACTACAATGAGCAGTTCTTC.

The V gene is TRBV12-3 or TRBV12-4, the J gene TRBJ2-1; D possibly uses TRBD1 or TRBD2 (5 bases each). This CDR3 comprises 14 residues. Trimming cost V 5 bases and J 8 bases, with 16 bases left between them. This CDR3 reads CASSGTMVRDEQFF. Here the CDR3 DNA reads TGTGCCAGCAGTGGGACCATGGTCCGGGATGAGCAGTTCTTC.